What follows are 10 T cell receptor beta chains derived from one specimen sequenced in a study of human T cells and chemical hapten exposure. The sample's time point: pre-sensitization, week 0. This sample's treatment: therapeutic diphenylcyclopropenone sensitization with weekly scalp DPC. TCRdb fed the RACE reads into MiXCR, producing one record per CDR3 protein. This table holds about 120,000 distinct CDR3 sequences, about 13% found once. The source was whole blood, collected in connection with sensitization to the hapten diphenylcyclopropenone (DPC). Receptors were obtained from a woman in her late teens or twenties with alopecia areata. Some clones in this sample may be carry-over from other donors' samples.

The CDR3 region is CASSPLLAGTSDTQYF. The CDR3 coding sequence is TGTGCCAGCAGTCCATTACTAGCGGGGACCTCAGATACGCAGTATTTT. V gene TRBV7-2 combines with J gene TRBJ2-3; TRBD2 matches at 10 bases. Germline lookup yields CDR1 SGHTA and CDR2 FQGNSA. J gave up 4 bases and V 6 bases, and 10 bases lay outside the gene matches. CDR3 length equals 16 residues.

This clonotype has a count of ten or more. The CDR3 coding sequence is TGTGCCAGCAGCCGAGGGACAACTAATGAAAAACTGTTTTTT. Amino acids: CASSRGTTNEKLFF. This chain connects TRBV11-2 to TRBJ1-4; D uncertain. There are 14 residues in the CDR3. Looked up from germline, CDR1 is SGHAT and CDR2 is FQNNGV. Trimming removed 5 bases at V and 0 bases at J, with 7 bases between. The full variable domain, completed using reference TRBV11-2 and TRBJ1-4, is EAGVAQSPRYKIIEKRQSVAFWCNPISGHATLYWYQQILGQGPKLLIQFQNNGVVDDSQLPKDRFSAERLKGVDSTLKIQPAKLEDSAVYLCASSRGTTNEKLFFGSGTQLSVL.

This rearrangement joins TRBV7-2 to TRBJ1-1; 7 bases line up with TRBD1. The CDR3 has 16 residues. The germline V gene encodes CDR1 SGHTA and CDR2 FQGNSA. V shed 5 bases and J 0 bases; nucleotides not matched to a gene: 9. The CDR3 is CASSPRDSLMNTEAFF. The CDR3 DNA reads TGTGCCAGCAGCCCGCGGGACAGTTTAATGAACACTGAAGCTTTCTTT.

This chain links TRBV20-1 with TRBJ2-4; D might be TRBD1 or TRBD2, each matching 5 bases. Trimming left V 1 base short and J 11 bases short, with 9 bases between. Germline CDR1 reads DFQATT; CDR2 reads SNEGSKA (reference sequence). CDR3 length: 11 amino acids. The CDR3 nucleotides are TGCAGTGCTAGAGGGGACCGATTTCAGTACTTC. Residues: CSARGDRFQYF.

The table lists this clonotype with many counts. The rearrangement uses TRBV29-1 and TRBJ2-7, with 8 positions matching TRBD1. Germline V gene data show CDR1 as SQVTM and CDR2 as ANQGSEA. The junction had 17 bases not matched to a gene; V was cut back by 8 bases and J by 5 bases. The CDR3 contains 15 residues. The chain's CDR3 is CSQNNRHRGSNEQYF. CDR3 coding DNA: TGCAGCCAGAATAACAGGCACAGGGGGAGTAACGAGCAGTACTTC.

The chain employs TRBV3-1 and TRBJ1-3; D not resolved. The CDR3 consists of 16 residues. Germline values: CDR1 LGHDT, CDR2 YNNKEL (reference sequence). Trimming took off 2 bases at V and 0 bases at J, with 11 bases between the two ends. The CDR3 DNA reads TGTGCCAGCAGCCAACGCAGGAGAGGCTCTGGAAACACCATATATTTT. It specifies CASSQRRRGSGNTIYF. Full variable domain (outside the CDR3, taken from reference TRBV3-1 and TRBJ1-3): DTAVSQTPKYLVTQMGNDKSIKCEQNLGHDTMYWYKQDSKKFLKIMFSYNNKELIINETVPNRFSPKSPDKAHLNLHINSLELGDSAVYFCASSQRRRGSGNTIYFGEGSWLTVV.

This clonotype was detected many times. The gene calls are TRBV7-3 and TRBJ2-1; 9 bases are a match to TRBD1. Trimming cost V 4 bases and J 5 bases; bases outside gene matches: 3. The CDR3 length is 14 residues. Per the germline V gene, CDR1 is SGHTA and CDR2 is FQGTGA. CDR3 coding DNA: TGTGCCAGCAGCTCGGGACAGGGACACAATGAGCAGTTCTTC. This gives the protein CASSSGQGHNEQFF.

This clonotype was detected ten times or more. The J gene is TRBJ2-1, the V gene TRBV20-1; D uncertain. The CDR3 totals 14 residues. The V gene lost 2 bases and the J gene lost 7 bases, with 15 bases spanning the gap. Germline V gene lookup returns CDR1 DFQATT and CDR2 SNEGSKA (reference sequence). This CDR3 is CSARRALGFNEQFF. Here the CDR3 DNA reads TGCAGTGCTAGAAGGGCGTTAGGGTTTAATGAGCAGTTCTTC.

This clonotype was detected only a few times. J is TRBJ1-1 and V is TRBV29-1; D is ambiguous. The length of the CDR3 is 12 residues. The V end lost 0 bases, the J end lost 6 bases, and 8 bases lay between the germline ends. Germline V gene lookup returns CDR1 SQVTM and CDR2 ANQGSEA. As DNA, the CDR3 is TGCAGCGTTGAAGAGCTGGCAGCTGAAGCTTTCTTT. Encoded protein: CSVEELAAEAFF.

At least ten counts were recorded for this clonotype. This sequence joins TRBV7-8 and TRBJ1-1, with 8 positions matching TRBD1. CDR1 is SGHVS, CDR2 FQNEAQ, per germline. The CDR3 loop spans 15 amino acids. Trimming cost V 0 bases and J 8 bases; bases outside gene matches: 8. This chain's CDR3 is CASSLAPGGSHEAFF. CDR3 DNA sequence: TGTGCCAGCAGCTTAGCCCCAGGGGGCAGCCACGAAGCTTTCTTT.